The 2 T cell receptor beta chains presented below share a single source sample, sequenced in a study of cytomegalovirus exposure and HLA in healthy donors. Use of 60 Vbeta and 13 Jbeta primers characterized the PCR. Profiled with immunoSEQ multiplex PCR; TCRdb holds only in-frame clones, not every one. The table lists approximately 130,000 clones, roughly 70% of them singletons. The sequenced sample was PBMCs. The receptors shown here come from a woman between 40 and 55 years old in good health and CMV-seropositive.

The rearrangement joins TRBV4-1 to TRBJ2-2; TRBD2 matches 10 bases. This CDR3 contains 15 residues. Trimming cost V 4 bases and J 4 bases; bases outside gene matches: 3. The germline V gene has CDR1 MGHRA and CDR2 YSYEKL. CDR3: CASSPGTSVTGELFF. DNA of the CDR3: TGCGCCAGCAGCCCCGGGACTAGCGTCACCGGGGAGCTGTTTTTT.

The V call is TRBV30, the J call TRBJ2-7; tentative D call: TRBD2 (5 bases). CDR1 and CDR2 from the germline V gene are GTSNPN and SVGIG (reference sequence). The CDR3 runs to 14 residues. Trimming stripped 1 base from V and 3 bases from J, with 13 bases between. For the CDR3, the DNA is TGTGCCTGGAGTGGTGAGGACTGGATCTACGAGCAGTACTTC. Its translation is CAWSGEDWIYEQYF.